One sample yielded the 3 T cell receptor beta chains listed below, sequenced in a study of human T cells and chemical hapten exposure. Specified time point: patch test 3, about 24 weeks after DPC sensitization. The treatment here: therapeutic diphenylcyclopropenone sensitization with weekly scalp DPC. TCRdb recomputed calls from the RACE reads with MiXCR, one row per CDR3 protein. The sample has about 90,000 distinct CDR3 sequences, roughly a tenth seen once. The material sequenced was whole blood, taken in connection with sensitization to the hapten diphenylcyclopropenone (DPC). These receptors originate from a woman younger than 45 with alopecia areata. Some clones in this sample may be carry-over from other donors' samples.

This clonotype was seen repeatedly, ten times or more. This chain joins TRBV3-1 and TRBJ1-2; weak D call: TRBD1 (5 bases). The CDR3 is 13 amino acids. Per the germline V gene, CDR1 is LGHDT and CDR2 is YNNKEL (reference sequence). The V gene lost 5 bases and the J gene lost 1 base, with 8 bases spanning the gap. The CDR3 region is CASSYQGNYGYTF. CDR3 coding DNA: TGTGCCAGCAGCTACCAGGGTAACTATGGCTACACCTTC. Together with reference TRBV3-1 and TRBJ1-2, the CDR3 gives the full variable domain: DTAVSQTPKYLVTQMGNDKSIKCEQNLGHDTMYWYKQDSKKFLKIMFSYNNKELIINETVPNRFSPKSPDKAHLNLHINSLELGDSAVYFCASSYQGNYGYTFGSGTRLTVV.

V is TRBV19 and J is TRBJ1-1, with 7 bases matching TRBD1. CDR3 length: 15 amino acids. From germline, CDR1 is LNHDA and CDR2 SQIVND (reference sequence). Losses at the gene ends were 5 bases for V and 3 bases for J; bases not matched to a gene: 9. The CDR3 spells CASSPTGRGDTEAFF. DNA of the CDR3: TGTGCCAGTAGTCCGACAGGGAGGGGAGACACTGAAGCTTTCTTT.

This chain connects TRBV10-1 to TRBJ2-7; no firm D call. Trimming left V 6 bases short and J 1 base short, with 13 bases between. Germline loops: CDR1 WNHNN, CDR2 SYGVQD (reference sequence). This CDR3 comprises 14 residues. CDR3 nucleotides: TGCGCCAGCAGGGCCCCAGTGGGTTCCTACGAGCAGTACGTC. Protein: CASRAPVGSYEQYV.